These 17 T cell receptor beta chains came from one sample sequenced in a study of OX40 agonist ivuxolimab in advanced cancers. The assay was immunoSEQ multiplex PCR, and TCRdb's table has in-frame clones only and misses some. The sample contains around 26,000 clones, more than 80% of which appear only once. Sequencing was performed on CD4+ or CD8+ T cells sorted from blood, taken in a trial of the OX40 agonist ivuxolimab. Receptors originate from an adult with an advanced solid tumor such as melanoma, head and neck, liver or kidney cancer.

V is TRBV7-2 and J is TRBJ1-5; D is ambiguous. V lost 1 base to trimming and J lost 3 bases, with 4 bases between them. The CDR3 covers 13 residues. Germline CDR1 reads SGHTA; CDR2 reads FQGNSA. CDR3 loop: CASSLEVNQPQHF. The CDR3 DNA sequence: TGTGCCAGCAGCTTAGAGGTCAATCAGCCCCAGCATTTT.

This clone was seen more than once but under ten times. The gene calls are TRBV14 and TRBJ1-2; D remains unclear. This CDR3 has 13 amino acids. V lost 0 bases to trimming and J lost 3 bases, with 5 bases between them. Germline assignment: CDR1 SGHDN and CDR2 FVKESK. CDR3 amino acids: CASSQDLYYGYTF. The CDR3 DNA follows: TGTGCCAGCAGCCAAGATTTGTACTATGGCTACACCTTC. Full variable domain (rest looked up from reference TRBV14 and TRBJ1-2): EAGVTQFPSHSVIEKGQTVTLRCDPISGHDNLYWYRRVMGKEIKFLLHFVKESKQDESGMPNNRFLAERTGGTYSTLKVQPAELEDSGVYFCASSQDLYYGYTFGSGTRLTVV.

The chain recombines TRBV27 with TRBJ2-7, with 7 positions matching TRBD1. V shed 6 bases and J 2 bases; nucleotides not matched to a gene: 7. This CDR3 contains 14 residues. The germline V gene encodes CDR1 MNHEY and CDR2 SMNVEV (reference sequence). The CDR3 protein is CASSLTGVPYEQYF. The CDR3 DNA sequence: TGTGCCAGCAGCCTTACAGGGGTCCCCTACGAGCAGTACTTC.

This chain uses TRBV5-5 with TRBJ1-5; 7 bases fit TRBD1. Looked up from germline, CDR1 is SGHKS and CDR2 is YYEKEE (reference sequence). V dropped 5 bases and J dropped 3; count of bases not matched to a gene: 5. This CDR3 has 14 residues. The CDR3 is CASSPGTVNQPQHF. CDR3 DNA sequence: TGTGCCAGCAGTCCCGGGACAGTCAATCAGCCCCAGCATTTT.

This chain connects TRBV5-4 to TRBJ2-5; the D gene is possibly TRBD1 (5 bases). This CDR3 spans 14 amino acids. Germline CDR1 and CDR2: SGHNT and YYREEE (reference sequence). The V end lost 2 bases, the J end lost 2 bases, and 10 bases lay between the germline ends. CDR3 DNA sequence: TGTGCCAGCAGCTTAGACAGCAATCAAGAGACCCAGTACTTC. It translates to CASSLDSNQETQYF.

The CDR3 reads CASSSGDIYNEQFF. Written as DNA, the CDR3 is TGTGCCAGCAGTTCAGGCGACATCTACAATGAGCAGTTCTTC. The chain carries TRBV6-5 and TRBJ2-1, with D uncertain. The germline V and J ends were trimmed by 4 bases and 3 bases, with 10 bases remaining between them. This CDR3 spans 14 amino acids. Germline V gene sequence: CDR1 MNHEY, CDR2 SVGAGI.

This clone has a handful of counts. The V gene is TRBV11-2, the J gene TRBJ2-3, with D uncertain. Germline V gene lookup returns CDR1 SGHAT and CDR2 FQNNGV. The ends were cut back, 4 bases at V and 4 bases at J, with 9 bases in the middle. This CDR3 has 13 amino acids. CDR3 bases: TGTGCCAGCAGCTACCCGGGCCCAGATACGCAGTATTTT. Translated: CASSYPGPDTQYF.

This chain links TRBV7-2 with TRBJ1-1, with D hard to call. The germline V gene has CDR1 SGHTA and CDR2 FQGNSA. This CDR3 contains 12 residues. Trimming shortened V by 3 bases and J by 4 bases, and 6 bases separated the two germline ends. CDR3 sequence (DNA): TGTGCCAGCAGCTTCGGGGTCACTGAAGCTTTCTTT. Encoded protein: CASSFGVTEAFF.

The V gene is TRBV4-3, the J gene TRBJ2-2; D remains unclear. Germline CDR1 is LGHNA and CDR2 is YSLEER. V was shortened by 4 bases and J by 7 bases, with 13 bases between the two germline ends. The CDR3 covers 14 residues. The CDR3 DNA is TGCGCCAGCAGCCCCATCCCTCGGTTCGGGGAGCTGTTTTTT. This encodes CASSPIPRFGELFF.

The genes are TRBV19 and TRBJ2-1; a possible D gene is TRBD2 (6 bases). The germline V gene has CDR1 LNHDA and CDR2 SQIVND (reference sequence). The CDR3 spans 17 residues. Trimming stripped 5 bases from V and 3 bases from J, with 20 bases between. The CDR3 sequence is CASSSEAGGISYNEQFF. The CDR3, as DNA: TGTGCCAGTAGTTCAGAGGCTGGCGGGATAAGCTACAATGAGCAGTTCTTC.

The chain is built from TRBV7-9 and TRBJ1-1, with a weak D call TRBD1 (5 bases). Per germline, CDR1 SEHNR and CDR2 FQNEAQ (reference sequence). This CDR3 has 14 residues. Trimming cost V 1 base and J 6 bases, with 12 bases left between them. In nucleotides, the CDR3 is TGTGCCAGCAGCTTAGTGGACAATCAACCTGAAGCTTTCTTT. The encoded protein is CASSLVDNQPEAFF. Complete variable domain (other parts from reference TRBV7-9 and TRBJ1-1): DTGVSQNPRHKITKRGQNVTFRCDPISEHNRLYWYRQTLGQGPEFLTYFQNEAQLEKSRLLSDRFSAERPKGSFSTLEIQRTEQGDSAMYLCASSLVDNQPEAFFGQGTRLTVV.

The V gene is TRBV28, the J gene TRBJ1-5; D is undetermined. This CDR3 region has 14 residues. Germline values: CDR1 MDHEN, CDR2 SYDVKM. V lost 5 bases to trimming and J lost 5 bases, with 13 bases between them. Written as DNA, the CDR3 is TGTGCCAGCAGTGCCCCCTTTCAAGATCAGCCCCAGCATTTT. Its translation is CASSAPFQDQPQHF.

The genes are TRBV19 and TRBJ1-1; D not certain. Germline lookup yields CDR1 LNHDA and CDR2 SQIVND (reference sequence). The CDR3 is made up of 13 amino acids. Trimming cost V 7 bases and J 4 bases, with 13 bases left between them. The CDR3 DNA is TGTGCCAGTAATGTCCAGATGGGCACTGAAGCTTTCTTT. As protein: CASNVQMGTEAFF. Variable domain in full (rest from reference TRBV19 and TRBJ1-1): DGGITQSPKYLFRKEGQNVTLSCEQNLNHDAMYWYRQDPGQGLRLIYYSQIVNDFQKGDIAEGYSVSREKKESFPLTVTSAQKNPTAFYLCASNVQMGTEAFFGQGTRLTVV.

The CDR3 region has the DNA TGTGCCAGCAGCTCGGGACTAGCGGGGGAGACCCAGTACTTC. Its protein product is CASSSGLAGETQYF. The chain is built from TRBV9 and TRBJ2-5; TRBD2 agrees at 13 bases. Trimming at V came to 4 bases and at J to 5 bases, leaving 2 bases not matched to a gene. Germline CDR1 is SGDLS and CDR2 is YYNGEE. This CDR3 region has 14 residues.

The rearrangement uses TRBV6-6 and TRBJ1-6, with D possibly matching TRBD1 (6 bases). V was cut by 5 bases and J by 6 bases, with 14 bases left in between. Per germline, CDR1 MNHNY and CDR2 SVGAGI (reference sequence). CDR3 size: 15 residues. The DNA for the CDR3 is TGTGCCAGCAGTCCGCCGGGGGGGCTTAATTCACCCCTCCACTTT. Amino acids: CASSPPGGLNSPLHF.

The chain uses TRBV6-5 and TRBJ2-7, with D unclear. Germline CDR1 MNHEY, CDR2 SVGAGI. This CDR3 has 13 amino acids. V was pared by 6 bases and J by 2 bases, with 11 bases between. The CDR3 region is CASRADGPYEQYF. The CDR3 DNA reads TGTGCCAGCAGAGCTGACGGTCCCTACGAGCAGTACTTC.

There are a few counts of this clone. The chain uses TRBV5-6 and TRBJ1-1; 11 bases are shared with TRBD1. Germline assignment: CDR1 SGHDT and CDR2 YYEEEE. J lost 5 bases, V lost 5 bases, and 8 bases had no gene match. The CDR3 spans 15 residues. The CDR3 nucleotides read TGTGCCAGCAGACTGGGACAGGGGGTGGTTACTGAAGCTTTCTTT. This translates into CASRLGQGVVTEAFF.